Listed below are T cell receptor beta chains from one sample, sequenced in a study of beta chain features in type 1 diabetes. Clones were read by immunoSEQ multiplex PCR, and TCRdb kept only the in-frame ones, dropping some. The sample has hundreds of thousands of clones; around 68% are singletons. Sequencing was carried out using naive CD4+ T cells from blood. The receptors derive from a man younger than 40 in good health. The CDR3 runs from the conserved cysteine through the conserved F or W.

J	V	length	CDR3
TRBJ2-5	TRBV30	15	CAWSSDSRGRETQYF
TRBJ2-7	TRBV7-2	13	CASSLERNYEQYF
TRBJ2-7	TRBV28	12	CASSLRQGEQYF
TRBJ2-1	TRBV6-7	16	CASSNRQTTLYNEQFF
TRBJ2-7	TRBV5-4	15	CASSPTRGGSYEQYF
TRBJ1-1	TRBV29-1	13	CSVPDRLNTEAFF
TRBJ2-2	TRBV7-2	15	CASSLGQGGSGELFF
TRBJ2-7	TRBV18	14	CASSPRQGVTEQYF
TRBJ1-1	TRBV29-1	14	CSVNRHQGGTEAFF
TRBJ2-7	TRBV29-1	11	CSVEDRGGQYF
TRBJ2-2	TRBV29-1	14	CSGVDRANTGELFF
TRBJ2-3	TRBV30	13	CAWSVKGTDTQYF
TRBJ2-2	TRBV30	14	CAWRSWGNTGELFF
TRBJ1-1	TRBV2	13	CASSTPEDTEAFF
TRBJ2-7	TRBV23-1	16	CASTSGRLAGVYEQYF
TRBJ2-3	TRBV15	14	CATSTQTSTNTQYF
TRBJ2-3	TRBV11-2	15	CASSFQPPHTDTQYF
TRBJ2-1	TRBV29-1	12	CSVERTFNEQFF
TRBJ1-5	TRBV30	14	CAWMSGAGNQPQHF
TRBJ2-3	TRBV15	15	CATSRAGGNTDTQYF
TRBJ2-1	TRBV7-6	14	CASSPRDSYNEQFF
TRBJ2-1	TRBV7-8	15	CASSLMDSPYNEQFF
TRBJ2-7	TRBV16	12	CASSSALREQYF
TRBJ2-5	TRBV30	13	CAWSVGLRETQYF
TRBJ1-1	TRBV18	13	CASSQLGLEWAFF
TRBJ1-2	TRBV4-2	14	CASSQAGQSYGYTF
TRBJ2-3	TRBV5-1	11	CASSLGDTQYF
TRBJ2-5	TRBV28	15	CASSLGGMAKETQYF
TRBJ2-3	TRBV29-1	15	CSVERQSVGTDTQYF
TRBJ2-7	TRBV30	14	CAWRRGLSSYEQYF
TRBJ2-3	TRBV5-1	15	CASSLSAGVFDTQYF
TRBJ2-3	TRBV5-1	14	CASSSGQGADTQYF
TRBJ2-1	TRBV7-2	16	CASSRTAGGPYNEQFF
TRBJ2-4	TRBV4-1	15	CASSQAGTSGNIQYF
TRBJ1-2	TRBV20-1	11	CSAKRTGGYTF
TRBJ1-5	TRBV6-5	14	CASSRQGGEQPQHF
TRBJ1-1	TRBV11-2	15	CASSSIRQGEVEAFF
TRBJ2-2	TRBV11-2	14	CASSSGRNTGELFF
TRBJ2-7	TRBV19	15	CASSLLAGPSYEQYF
TRBJ1-2	TRBV30	11	CAWFRNYGYTF